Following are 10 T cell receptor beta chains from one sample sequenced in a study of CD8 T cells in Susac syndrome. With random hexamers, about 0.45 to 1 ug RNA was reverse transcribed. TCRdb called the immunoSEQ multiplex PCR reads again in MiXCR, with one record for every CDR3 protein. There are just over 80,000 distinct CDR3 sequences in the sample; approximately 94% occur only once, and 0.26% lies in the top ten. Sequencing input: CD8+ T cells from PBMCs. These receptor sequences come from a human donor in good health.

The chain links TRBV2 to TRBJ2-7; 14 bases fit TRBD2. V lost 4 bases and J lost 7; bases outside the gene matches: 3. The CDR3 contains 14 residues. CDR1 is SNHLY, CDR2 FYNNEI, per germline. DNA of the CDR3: TGTGCCAGCAGTGGGGGACTAGCGGGGGTTGAGCAGTACTTC. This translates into CASSGGLAGVEQYF. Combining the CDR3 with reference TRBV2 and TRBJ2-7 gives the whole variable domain EPEVTQTPSHQVTQMGQEVILRCVPISNHLYFYWYRQILGQKVEFLVSFYNNEISEKSEIFDDQFSVERPDGSNFTLKIRSTKLEDSAMYFCASSGGLAGVEQYFGPGTRLTVT.

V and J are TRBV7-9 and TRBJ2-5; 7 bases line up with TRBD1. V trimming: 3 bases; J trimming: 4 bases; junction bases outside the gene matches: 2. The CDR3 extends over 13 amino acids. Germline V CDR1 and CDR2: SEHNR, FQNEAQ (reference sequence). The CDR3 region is CASSFGTVETQYF. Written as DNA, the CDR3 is TGTGCCAGCAGCTTTGGGACAGTAGAGACCCAGTACTTC.

The CDR3 spells CASSLAFRSGNSGANVLTF. The CDR3 DNA follows: TGTGCCAGCAGTTTAGCTTTTCGGAGCGGGAACTCTGGGGCCAACGTCCTGACTTTC. This chain connects TRBV28 to TRBJ2-6; 7 positions match TRBD2. J gave up 0 bases and V 2 bases, and 10 bases lay outside the gene matches. CDR1 MDHEN and CDR2 SYDVKM come from the germline V gene. The CDR3 extends over 19 amino acids.

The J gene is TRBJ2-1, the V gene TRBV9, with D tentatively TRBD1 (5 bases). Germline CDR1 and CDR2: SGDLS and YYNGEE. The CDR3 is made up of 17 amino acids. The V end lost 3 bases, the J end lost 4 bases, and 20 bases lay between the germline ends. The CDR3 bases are TGTGCCAGCAGCGAGGGGCGGTATCAGGGCGTATACAATGAGCAGTTCTTC. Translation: CASSEGRYQGVYNEQFF.

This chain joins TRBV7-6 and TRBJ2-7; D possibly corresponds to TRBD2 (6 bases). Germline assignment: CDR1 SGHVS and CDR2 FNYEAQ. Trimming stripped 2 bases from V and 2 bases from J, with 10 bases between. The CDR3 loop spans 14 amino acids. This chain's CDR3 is CASSLSRDPYEQYF. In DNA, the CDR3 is TGTGCCAGCAGCTTATCGCGGGACCCCTACGAGCAGTACTTC.

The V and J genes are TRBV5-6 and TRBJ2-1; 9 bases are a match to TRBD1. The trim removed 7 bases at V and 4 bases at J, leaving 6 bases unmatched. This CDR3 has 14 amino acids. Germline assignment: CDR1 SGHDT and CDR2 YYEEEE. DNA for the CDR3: TGTGCCAGCGGCCGTGGGACAGGGTACAATGAGCAGTTCTTC. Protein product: CASGRGTGYNEQFF.

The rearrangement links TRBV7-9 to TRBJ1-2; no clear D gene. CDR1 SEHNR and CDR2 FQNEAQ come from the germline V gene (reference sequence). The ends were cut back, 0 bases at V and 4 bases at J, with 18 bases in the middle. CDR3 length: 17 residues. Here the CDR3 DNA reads TGTGCCAGCAGCTTAGCGGGAGCCCGACTGTCAGGCTATGGCTACACCTTC. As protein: CASSLAGARLSGYGYTF.

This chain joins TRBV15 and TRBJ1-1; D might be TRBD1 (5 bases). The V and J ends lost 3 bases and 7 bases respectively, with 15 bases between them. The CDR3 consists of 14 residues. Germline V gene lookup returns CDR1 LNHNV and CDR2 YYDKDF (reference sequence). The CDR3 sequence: CATSRGVGRDEAFF. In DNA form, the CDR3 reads TGTGCCACCAGCAGGGGGGTGGGCAGGGATGAAGCTTTCTTT.

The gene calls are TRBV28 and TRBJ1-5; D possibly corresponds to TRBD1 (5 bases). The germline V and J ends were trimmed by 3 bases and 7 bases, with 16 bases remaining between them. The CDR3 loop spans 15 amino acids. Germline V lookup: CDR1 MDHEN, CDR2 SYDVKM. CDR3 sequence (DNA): TGTGCCAGCAGTTTCTCACGGCGGGGGTGGCAGCCCCAGCATTTT. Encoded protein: CASSFSRRGWQPQHF.

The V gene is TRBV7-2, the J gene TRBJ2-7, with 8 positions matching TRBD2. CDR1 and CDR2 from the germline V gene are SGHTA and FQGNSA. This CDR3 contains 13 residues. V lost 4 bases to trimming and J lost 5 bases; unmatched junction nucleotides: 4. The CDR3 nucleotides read TGTGCCAGCAGCTACGGGACTAGGGACGAGCAGTACTTC. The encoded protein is CASSYGTRDEQYF.